These 25 T cell receptor beta chains were all obtained from the same sample, sequenced in a study of blood T cell repertoires in COVID-19 (TCRdb year 2020). The protocol used for the library was the immunoSEQ multiplex PCR assay. Entries here come from immuneACCESS through TCRdb and include only in-frame sequences with V and J called. Some clones fail to appear in such tables; in the studies checked, an unresolved V gene covers under half of the shortfall, and the cause of the remainder is unknown. This sample holds more than 250,000 clones; 85% were observed only once. The top ten constitute more than 4.5% of the sample. Sequenced sample: peripheral blood. The receptors here all came from a man aged 50 or older with active or convalescent COVID-19.

This clone was observed a handful of times. This sequence joins TRBV3-1 (or the pseudogene TRBV3-2) and TRBJ2-7; TRBD2 agrees at 11 bases. Trimming took 5 bases from V and 4 from J; bases not matched to a gene: 7. CDR3 length equals 15 residues. In germline, CDR1 is LGHDT, CDR2 YNNKEL (reference sequence). The CDR3 region is CASSSSGRFGYEQYF. In DNA form, the CDR3 reads TGTGCCAGCAGCTCTAGCGGGAGGTTTGGGTACGAGCAGTACTTC.

This chain uses TRBV7-2 with TRBJ2-3; a weak D match, TRBD1 (5 bases). The V gene lost 7 bases and the J gene lost 9 bases, with 11 bases spanning the gap. The germline V gene has CDR1 SGHTA and CDR2 FQGNSA. The CDR3 covers 11 residues. The chain's CDR3 is CASTAQGTQYF. The CDR3 DNA follows: TGTGCCAGCACCGCCCAGGGAACGCAGTATTTT.

CDR3 residues: CASSPQGAQAEQFF. CDR3 coding DNA: TGTGCCAGCAGCCCACAGGGGGCGCAGGCTGAGCAGTTCTTC. The chain combines TRBV7-9 with TRBJ2-1; 9 bases agree with TRBD1. CDR3 length equals 14 residues. Germline V gene lookup returns CDR1 SEHNR and CDR2 FQNEAQ (reference sequence). The junction had 8 bases not matched to a gene; V was cut back by 5 bases and J by 9 bases.

J is TRBJ1-5 and V is TRBV6-1; D is uncertain. Between the trimmed V and J ends, which lost 2 bases and 2 bases, there was a span of 13 bases. Germline V gene data show CDR1 as MNHNS and CDR2 as SASEGT. The CDR3 totals 16 residues. The CDR3 region is CASSERRRAGNQPQHF. CDR3 sequence (DNA): TGTGCCAGCAGTGAACGTAGGAGGGCAGGCAATCAGCCCCAGCATTTT.

The chain recombines TRBV29-1 with TRBJ2-2; possibly TRBD2 for D (6 bases). Germline loops: CDR1 SQVTM, CDR2 ANQGSEA. Trimming left V 3 bases short and J 4 bases short, with 6 bases between. This CDR3 has 12 residues. The CDR3, as DNA: TGCAGCGTTGAGCGGGGCACCGGGGAGCTGTTTTTT. It yields the protein CSVERGTGELFF.

The V gene is TRBV2, the J gene TRBJ1-4; the D is unclear. The CDR3 loop spans 13 amino acids. V was clipped by 7 bases and J by 3 bases, with 9 bases between them. CDR1 is SNHLY, CDR2 FYNNEI, per germline. CDR3 bases: TGTGCCAGCATTCCAGATTCTAATGAAAAACTGTTTTTT. This gives the protein CASIPDSNEKLFF.

This clone was picked up one time. V is TRBV9 and J is TRBJ2-2; D unclear. The CDR3 is made up of 12 amino acids. The V end was cut by 6 bases, the J end by 0 bases, with 3 bases between. The germline CDR1 and CDR2 sequences are SGDLS and YYNGEE. DNA of the CDR3: TGTGCCAGCACCACGAACACCGGGGAGCTGTTTTTT. It codes for CASTTNTGELFF.

CDR3 nucleotides: TGTGCCAGCAGCTTAGGCGGCGACTATGGCTACACCTTC. The encoded protein is CASSLGGDYGYTF. V and J are TRBV7-3 and TRBJ1-2; D is unresolved. From germline, CDR1 is SGHTA and CDR2 FQGTGA. The V end was cut by 2 bases, the J end by 3 bases, with 7 bases between. The CDR3 loop spans 13 amino acids. Drawing the rest from reference TRBV7-3 and TRBJ1-2, the complete variable domain is GAGVSQTPSNKVTEKGKYVELRCDPISGHTALYWYRQSLGQGPEFLIYFQGTGAADDSGLPNDRFFAVRPEGSVSTLKIQRTERGDSAVYLCASSLGGDYGYTFGSGTRLTVV.

The chain combines TRBV14 with TRBJ2-1; 8 nucleotides match TRBD2. The CDR3 loop spans 14 amino acids. Germline V gives CDR1 SGHDN, CDR2 FVKESK. V shed 0 bases, J shed 9 bases, and the junction held 4 bases outside the gene matches. CDR3 in amino acids: CASSQDDAGGEQFF. The CDR3 nucleotides read TGTGCCAGCAGCCAAGATGATGCGGGAGGTGAGCAGTTCTTC. The variable domain in full, completed from reference TRBV14 and TRBJ2-1, reads EAGVTQFPSHSVIEKGQTVTLRCDPISGHDNLYWYRRVMGKEIKFLLHFVKESKQDESGMPNNRFLAERTGGTYSTLKVQPAELEDSGVYFCASSQDDAGGEQFFGPGTRLTVL.

The V call is TRBV7-7, the J call TRBJ2-7, with 7 bases aligning to TRBD2. The V and J ends lost 7 bases and 5 bases, in that order; junction bases with no gene match: 20. The V gene's germline CDR1 is SSHAT and CDR2 FNYEAQ (reference sequence). The CDR3 loop spans 17 amino acids. CDR3 region: CASTPTEGRVDYDEQYF. CDR3 in DNA: TGTGCCAGCACCCCGACCGAGGGGAGGGTAGACTACGACGAGCAGTACTTC. Supplemented by reference TRBV7-7 and TRBJ2-7, the full variable domain reads GAGVSQSPRYKVTKRGQDVTLRCDPISSHATLYWYQQALGQGPEFLTYFNYEAQPDKSGLPSDRFSAERPEGSISTLTIQRTEQRDSAMYRCASTPTEGRVDYDEQYFGPGTRLTVT.

The sample holds a few counts of this clone. This chain links TRBV7-3 with TRBJ2-2, with a possible D match to TRBD2 (6 bases). CDR3 size: 12 residues. The V end lost 7 bases, the J end lost 5 bases, and 8 bases lay between the germline ends. Per germline, CDR1 SGHTA and CDR2 FQGTGA. CDR3 sequence: CASTRGTGELFF. The CDR3 DNA is TGTGCCAGCACCCGGGGGACCGGGGAGCTGTTTTTT.

This clone was recorded only once. The chain employs TRBV11-2 and TRBJ2-4; D perhaps matches TRBD2 (6 bases). The V end was cut by 5 bases, the J end by 3 bases, with 17 bases between. CDR3 length equals 16 residues. Per the germline V gene, CDR1 is SGHAT and CDR2 is FQNNGV. The CDR3 sequence is CASSPYTSLLKNIQYF. Written as DNA, the CDR3 is TGTGCCAGCAGCCCGTATACTAGCCTACTCAAAAACATTCAGTACTTC. Looking up the rest from reference TRBV11-2 and TRBJ2-4 gives the full variable domain: EAGVAQSPRYKIIEKRQSVAFWCNPISGHATLYWYQQILGQGPKLLIQFQNNGVVDDSQLPKDRFSAERLKGVDSTLKIQPAKLEDSAVYLCASSPYTSLLKNIQYFGAGTRLSVL.

The CDR3 is CASSGKLSEATFLDEQFF. The CDR3 DNA follows: TGTGCCAGCAGTGGGAAGCTCAGTGAGGCTACTTTTCTGGATGAGCAGTTCTTC. V usage is TRBV6-4 and J usage is TRBJ2-1, with D hard to call. Trimming took 4 bases from V and 8 from J, leaving 27 bases between them. The CDR3 spans 18 residues. Germline V gives CDR1 MRHNA, CDR2 SNTAGT.

This clone was picked up one time. The J gene is TRBJ2-2, the V gene TRBV7-2; D ambiguous. The CDR3 is 14 amino acids. Germline V gene data show CDR1 as SGHTA and CDR2 as FQGNSA. V lost 5 bases to trimming and J lost 7 bases, with 14 bases between them. This CDR3 is CASSTLVARGELFF. CDR3 in DNA: TGTGCCAGCAGCACCCTAGTGGCCCGCGGGGAGCTGTTTTTT.

CDR3 sequence reads: CASVKGGFTEAFF. The CDR3 DNA follows: TGTGCCAGCGTTAAAGGGGGTTTCACTGAAGCTTTCTTT. The chain joins TRBV12-3 or TRBV12-4 to TRBJ1-1; TRBD1 is a possible D gene (6 bases). This CDR3 is built from 13 residues. V was trimmed by 8 bases and J by 4 bases, leaving 14 bases between them.

V is TRBV7-3 and J is TRBJ1-1, with 7 bases identical to TRBD1. The CDR3 is made up of 13 amino acids. Germline trimming cut 0 bases from V and 7 bases from J; bases unmatched to any gene: 2. Germline-derived CDR1 and CDR2 are SGHTA and FQGTGA. This CDR3 is CASSLTRDSEAFF. The CDR3 DNA follows: TGTGCCAGCAGCTTAACTAGGGACAGTGAAGCTTTCTTT.

The chain combines TRBV24-1 with TRBJ2-3; 11 bases agree with TRBD1. V gave up 3 bases and J gave up 4 bases; unmatched junction bases: 2. CDR1 is KGHDR, CDR2 SFDVKD, per germline. The CDR3 consists of 15 residues. The CDR3 nucleotides read TGTGCCACCAGTGATCCGGGACAGGGGGCAGATACGCAGTATTTT. This gives the protein CATSDPGQGADTQYF.

The genes are TRBV4-1 and TRBJ2-1; no definite D call. CDR1 and CDR2 from the germline V gene are MGHRA and YSYEKL. This CDR3 is 15 amino acids long. Trimming took off 5 bases at V and 4 bases at J, with 15 bases between the two ends. CDR3 residues: CASSKVIADYNEQFF. As DNA, the CDR3 is TGCGCCAGCAGCAAGGTGATAGCCGATTACAATGAGCAGTTCTTC.

This clone was seen only once. This chain links TRBV5-8 with TRBJ1-5; TRBD1 aligns across 7 bases. The J segment lost 4 bases and the V segment lost 4 bases, leaving 8 bases of the junction unmatched. CDR3 length: 15 residues. Germline CDR1 reads SGHTS; CDR2 reads YDEGEE. CDR3 DNA sequence: TGTGCCAGCAGCCCGACAGGGAGTGTAAATCAGCCCCAGCATTTT. Translation: CASSPTGSVNQPQHF. Looking up the rest from reference TRBV5-8 and TRBJ1-5 gives the full variable domain: EAGVTQSPTHLIKTRGQQATLRCSPISGHTSVYWYQQALGLGLQFLLWYDEGEERNRGNFPPRFSGRQFPNYSSELNVNALELEDSALYLCASSPTGSVNQPQHFGDGTRLSIL.

This clone occurred once. The chain employs TRBV7-6 and TRBJ1-1, with D perhaps matching TRBD1 (6 bases). CDR1 and CDR2 from the germline V gene are SGHVS and FNYEAQ. Trimming stripped 3 bases from V and 5 bases from J, with 19 bases between. The CDR3 runs 16 residues. The CDR3 nucleotides read TGTGCCAGCAGCTTGGTACAGGGATGGGATTTAACTGAAGCTTTCTTT. It encodes CASSLVQGWDLTEAFF. Variable domain in full (rest from reference TRBV7-6 and TRBJ1-1): GAGVSQSPRYKVTKRGQDVALRCDPISGHVSLYWYRQALGQGPEFLTYFNYEAQQDKSGLPNDRFSAERPEGSISTLTIQRTEQRDSAMYRCASSLVQGWDLTEAFFGQGTRLTVV.

This clone was detected only a few times. The rearrangement uses TRBV7-2 and TRBJ1-3; 9 bases are a match to TRBD1. Looked up from germline, CDR1 is SGHTA and CDR2 is FQGNSA. The trim removed 3 bases at V and 2 bases at J, leaving 2 bases unmatched. This CDR3 is 15 amino acids long. Written as DNA, the CDR3 is TGTGCCAGCAGCTTTACAGGGGGCGCTGGAAACACCATATATTTT. It translates to CASSFTGGAGNTIYF.

The V call is TRBV6-1, the J call TRBJ2-3; 7 bases fit TRBD2. Per the germline V gene, CDR1 is MNHNS and CDR2 is SASEGT. J lost 3 bases, V lost 0 bases, and 6 bases had no gene match. The CDR3 consists of 16 residues. As DNA, the CDR3 is TGTGCCAGCAGTGAAGCGGGAGGGGTAGGGACAGATACGCAGTATTTT. Its protein product is CASSEAGGVGTDTQYF.

The chain links TRBV7-2 to TRBJ1-3; maybe TRBD1 (5 bases). Germline V gene lookup returns CDR1 SGHTA and CDR2 FQGNSA. The CDR3 runs 15 residues. Trimming cost V 5 bases and J 0 bases, with 11 bases left between them. The CDR3 is CASSQGPPSGNTIYF. The CDR3, as DNA: TGTGCCAGCAGCCAGGGCCCGCCCTCTGGAAACACCATATATTTT.

The J gene is TRBJ1-6, the V gene TRBV6-2 or TRBV6-3; 9 bases line up with TRBD1. V was clipped by 6 bases and J by 9 bases; unmatched bases: 9. Germline-derived CDR1 and CDR2 are MNHEY and SVGEGT. The CDR3 runs 15 residues. In DNA, the CDR3 is TGTGCCAGCAGCACATCACCGGACAGGGGTTCACCCCTCCACTTT. It encodes CASSTSPDRGSPLHF.

The chain has TRBV5-1 and TRBJ2-7; D is perhaps TRBD2 (6 bases). Germline values: CDR1 SGHRS, CDR2 YFSETQ. With 2 bases removed from V and 2 bases from J, the gap between germline ends came to 11 bases. CDR3 length: 14 amino acids. CDR3 bases: TGCGCCAGCAGCTTTAGCGGTTCACCCTACGAGCAGTACTTC. Residues: CASSFSGSPYEQYF.